These 28 T cell receptor beta chains originate from one sample sequenced in a study of CD8 T cells in ankylosing spondylitis. The study's findings and limits: Roughly eight highly homologous variants made up a TCR beta motif that seemed to typify ankylosing spondylitis blood.

Their antigens are not known. MiXCR was run by TCRdb on the 5' RACE reads, yielding one entry per CDR3 protein. There are a few hundred thousand distinct CDR3 sequences in the sample; around 24% occur only once, and about 16% lies in the top ten. Sequencing was performed on blood, either unsorted or a sorted T cell fraction (not recorded which). The receptors come from a male donor with ankylosing spondylitis.

The chain employs TRBV6-2 or TRBV6-3 and TRBJ2-3, with 9 bases matching TRBD2. Trimming cost V 7 bases and J 4 bases; bases outside gene matches: 3. Per the germline V gene, CDR1 is MNHEY and CDR2 is SVGEGT. The CDR3 is 13 amino acids. The CDR3 DNA reads TGTGCCAGCAATGGCGGGAGGGCAGATACGCAGTATTTT. This translates into CASNGGRADTQYF.

The sample holds many counts of this clonotype. J is TRBJ1-2 and V is TRBV3-1; maybe TRBD1 (5 bases). V dropped 0 bases and J dropped 4 bases, with 9 bases sitting between them. The germline gives CDR1 LGHDT, CDR2 YNNKEL (reference sequence). The CDR3 loop spans 14 amino acids. This CDR3 is CASSQDRQGYGYTF. The CDR3 DNA reads TGTGCCAGCAGCCAAGATCGGCAGGGCTATGGCTACACCTTC.

The V gene is TRBV29-1, the J gene TRBJ1-1; tentative D call: TRBD1 (5 bases). V lost 6 bases to trimming and J lost 5 bases, with 19 bases between them. The CDR3 loop spans 14 amino acids. The germline CDR1 and CDR2 sequences are SQVTM and ANQGSEA. The CDR3 spells CSVGGGGSGTEAFF. In DNA, the CDR3 is TGCAGCGTGGGCGGTGGGGGATCGGGGACTGAAGCTTTCTTT.

The V gene is TRBV29-1, the J gene TRBJ1-2; D might be TRBD1 (5 bases). Trimming shortened V by 4 bases and J by 8 bases, and 11 bases separated the two germline ends. The germline gives CDR1 SQVTM, CDR2 ANQGSEA. The CDR3 is 11 amino acids. The CDR3 protein is CSVAGAGGYTF. The CDR3, as DNA: TGCAGCGTTGCCGGGGCAGGGGGCTACACCTTC.

This clonotype was found a few times. The CDR3 DNA is TGTGCCAGCAGCTTAGGACTAGCGGGAGGGCATGAGCAGTTCTTC. Encoded protein: CASSLGLAGGHEQFF. This sequence joins TRBV7-9 and TRBJ2-1; 14 bases are a match to TRBD2. Germline trimming cut 1 base from V and 8 bases from J; bases unmatched to any gene: 1. CDR3 length equals 15 residues. Germline V gene data show CDR1 as SEHNR and CDR2 as FQNEAQ (reference sequence). The complete variable domain, with remaining parts taken from reference TRBV7-9 and TRBJ2-1, reads DTGVSQNPRHKITKRGQNVTFRCDPISEHNRLYWYRQTLGQGPEFLTYFQNEAQLEKSRLLSDRFSAERPKGSFSTLEIQRTEQGDSAMYLCASSLGLAGGHEQFFGPGTRLTVL.

This chain uses TRBV4-1 with TRBJ2-7; tentative D call: TRBD2 (5 bases). V was trimmed by 4 bases and J by 6 bases, leaving 22 bases between them. CDR1 is MGHRA and CDR2 is YSYEKL in the germline V gene. The CDR3 covers 16 residues. The CDR3 reads CASSLNRDVTPFEQYF. The CDR3 DNA sequence: TGCGCCAGCAGCCTTAACCGGGATGTCACCCCCTTCGAGCAGTACTTC.

This clonotype was counted at least ten times. This chain joins TRBV7-6 and TRBJ1-5; D ambiguous. Looked up from germline, CDR1 is SGHVS and CDR2 is FNYEAQ. This CDR3 has 15 amino acids. V was cut by 1 base and J by 4 bases, with 11 bases left in between. In DNA, the CDR3 is TGTGCCAGCAGCTTAGAAATCGGACTGAATCAGCCCCAGCATTTT. This codes for CASSLEIGLNQPQHF.

The sample holds many counts of this clonotype. The chain couples TRBV27 to TRBJ2-7, with no clear D. Germline V gene data show CDR1 as MNHEY and CDR2 as SMNVEV (reference sequence). The CDR3 runs to 14 residues. Trimming shortened V by 1 base and J by 1 base, and 8 bases separated the two germline ends. CDR3 coding DNA: TGTGCCAGCAGTTTATTGTACCAGTCCTACGAGCAGTACTTC. It yields the protein CASSLLYQSYEQYF.

V is TRBV5-1 and J is TRBJ1-2, with a weak D call TRBD1 (6 bases). The CDR3 extends over 15 amino acids. The V gene's germline CDR1 is SGHRS and CDR2 YFSETQ. Trimming removed 2 bases at V and 5 bases at J, with 16 bases between. CDR3 nucleotides: TGCGCCAGCAGCTTACAGGGCGGCGGGCAATATGGCTACACCTTC. It is translated as CASSLQGGGQYGYTF.

This clonotype was detected a few times. The chain links TRBV20-1 to TRBJ2-5; D gene ambiguous. CDR1 is DFQATT, CDR2 SNEGSKA, per germline (reference sequence). The V and J ends lost 3 bases and 3 bases respectively, with 11 bases between them. The CDR3 spans 13 residues. In DNA form, the CDR3 reads TGCAGTGCTAGCGGCACAACCAAAGAGACCCAGTACTTC. Amino acids: CSASGTTKETQYF.

V usage is TRBV7-2 and J usage is TRBJ1-1, with D possibly being TRBD1 (5 bases). The V end lost 0 bases, the J end lost 7 bases, and 12 bases lay between the germline ends. CDR3 size: 14 residues. Germline CDR1 is SGHTA and CDR2 is FQGNSA. CDR3 coding DNA: TGTGCCAGCAGCTTAGCGCAAATTCAGGGTGAAGCTTTCTTT. Translated, it gives CASSLAQIQGEAFF.

The rearrangement joins TRBV7-9 to TRBJ2-1; TRBD2 matches 10 bases. The V gene's germline CDR1 is SEHNR and CDR2 FQNEAQ (reference sequence). CDR3 size: 14 residues. Trimming cost V 2 bases and J 9 bases; bases outside gene matches: 4. The CDR3 region has the DNA TGTGCCAGCAGCTTAACTAGCGGGACAGGTGAGCAGTTCTTC. Protein sequence: CASSLTSGTGEQFF.

This chain uses TRBV20-1 with TRBJ2-7; 10 nucleotides align to TRBD2. CDR1 DFQATT and CDR2 SNEGSKA come from the germline V gene (reference sequence). Germline trimming cut 3 bases from V and 1 base from J; bases unmatched to any gene: 12. The CDR3 runs 17 residues. CDR3 coding DNA: TGCAGTGCTAGTGAGGGTAGCGGGAGGATCGGGTCCTACGAGCAGTACTTC. It specifies CSASEGSGRIGSYEQYF.

This chain links TRBV5-1 with TRBJ2-7; unclear D gene. Trimming pared 0 bases from V and 3 bases from J, leaving 7 bases between. This CDR3 region has 13 residues. Germline loops: CDR1 SGHRS, CDR2 YFSETQ. The CDR3 sequence is CASSLAPYYEQYF. In DNA, the CDR3 is TGCGCCAGCAGCTTGGCACCTTACTACGAGCAGTACTTC.

This clonotype showed up many times. The CDR3 spells CASSDQAGAYEQYF. In nucleotides, the CDR3 is TGTGCCAGCAGCGATCAAGCGGGAGCCTACGAGCAGTACTTC. The chain employs TRBV3-1 and TRBJ2-7; 8 nucleotides align to TRBD2. Germline lookup yields CDR1 LGHDT and CDR2 YNNKEL (reference sequence). The V gene end was trimmed by 5 bases and the J gene end by 2 bases; junction bases not matched to a gene: 5. CDR3 length equals 14 residues.

The CDR3: CASSPNSGAEAEYF. In nucleotides, the CDR3 is TGCGCCAGCAGCCCTAATAGCGGGGCCGAGGCGGAGTACTTC. The chain uses TRBV5-1 and TRBJ2-5, with TRBD2 matching over 8 bases. The germline V gene has CDR1 SGHRS and CDR2 YFSETQ. V lost 4 bases and J lost 12; bases outside the gene matches: 14. The CDR3 extends over 14 amino acids.

V usage is TRBV2 and J usage is TRBJ2-1; D not certain. The CDR3 has 14 amino acids. Germline CDR1 and CDR2: SNHLY and FYNNEI. Trimming removed 8 bases from V and 0 bases from J, with 11 bases in between. In nucleotides, the CDR3 is TGTGCCAGCTCGGGCGACGGCTCCTACAATGAGCAGTTCTTC. Protein: CASSGDGSYNEQFF.

Worth noting for this clonotype: A single base separates this from a much larger clone, so it may be a read error. The chain joins TRBV28 to TRBJ1-1; D might be TRBD1 (6 bases). Trimming cost V 1 base and J 3 bases, with 6 bases left between them. The V gene's germline CDR1 is MDHEN and CDR2 SYDVKM. The CDR3 contains 13 residues. The CDR3 DNA reads TGTGCCAGCAGTTTATACAGGGACACTGAAGCTTTCTTT. This encodes CASSLYRDTEAFF.

This clonotype was found a few times. The chain carries TRBV30 and TRBJ2-7; no clear D gene. The germline gives CDR1 GTSNPN, CDR2 SVGIG (reference sequence). V was pared by 4 bases and J by 3 bases, with 13 bases between. The CDR3 loop spans 13 amino acids. CDR3 loop: CAWNHRADYEQYF. The DNA of the CDR3 is TGTGCCTGGAACCATAGGGCAGACTACGAGCAGTACTTC.

The chain recombines TRBV7-3 with TRBJ2-5; 12 nucleotides match TRBD2. This CDR3 contains 15 residues. The V gene's germline CDR1 is SGHTA and CDR2 FQGTGA. Unmatched junction bases numbered 6, after V lost 5 bases and J lost 5 bases. This CDR3 is CASSLLGLAGETQYF. In DNA, the CDR3 is TGTGCCAGCAGCCTCCTGGGACTAGCGGGCGAGACCCAGTACTTC.

V gene TRBV4-2 combines with J gene TRBJ2-3, with TRBD2 as a possible D gene (6 bases). There are 16 residues in the CDR3. Trimming removed 3 bases at V and 0 bases at J, with 13 bases between. Germline V CDR1 and CDR2: LGHNA, YNFKEQ. CDR3 sequence reads: CASSHEGRGSTDTQYF. CDR3 coding DNA: TGTGCCAGCAGCCATGAGGGTCGGGGGAGCACAGATACGCAGTATTTT.

The rearrangement uses TRBV2 and TRBJ1-2; 9 bases match TRBD1. The germline V gene has CDR1 SNHLY and CDR2 FYNNEI. This CDR3 has 16 amino acids. V lost 7 bases and J lost 3; bases outside the gene matches: 12. CDR3 residues: CASNLIQTGGDYGYTF. For the CDR3, the DNA is TGTGCCAGCAACCTAATACAGACAGGGGGTGACTATGGCTACACCTTC.

This clonotype was seen a handful of times. The chain links TRBV7-9 to TRBJ1-2; 11 bases line up with TRBD1. The CDR3 length is 17 residues. Germline V gene data show CDR1 as SEHNR and CDR2 as FQNEAQ (reference sequence). V lost 5 bases to trimming and J lost 4 bases; unmatched junction nucleotides: 12. The CDR3: CASSMGTGGAMGYGYTF. CDR3 in DNA: TGTGCCAGCAGCATGGGGACAGGGGGGGCGATGGGCTATGGCTACACCTTC.

The gene calls are TRBV11-1 and TRBJ2-1, with D possibly TRBD1 on 6 matching bases. Trimming cost V 5 bases and J 8 bases, with 31 bases left between them. Per germline, CDR1 SGHAT and CDR2 FQDESV (reference sequence). CDR3 size: 19 residues. The chain's CDR3 is CASSTGSLDGRQGRDEQFF. In nucleotides, the CDR3 is TGTGCCAGCAGCACCGGTAGCCTAGATGGACGGCAGGGGCGGGATGAGCAGTTCTTC. The full variable domain, in which reference TRBV11-1 and TRBJ2-1 provide the parts outside the CDR3, is EAEVAQSPRYKITEKSQAVAFWCDPISGHATLYWYRQILGQGPELLVQFQDESVVDDSQLPKDRFSAERLKGVDSTLKIQPAELGDSAMYLCASSTGSLDGRQGRDEQFFGPGTRLTVL.

CDR3 sequence (DNA): TGTGCCAGCAGTTTAGGAAAAGAGACCCAGTACTTC. It specifies CASSLGKETQYF. The rearrangement joins TRBV28 to TRBJ2-5; no definite D call. Per germline, CDR1 MDHEN and CDR2 SYDVKM. The length of the CDR3 is 12 residues. V dropped 2 bases and J dropped 3 bases, with 4 bases sitting between them.

This clonotype was counted only a few times. The chain joins TRBV28 to TRBJ1-1; the D gene is possibly TRBD1 (5 bases). Trimming took off 6 bases at V and 2 bases at J, with 16 bases between the two ends. The CDR3 is 15 residues long. Germline-derived CDR1 and CDR2 are MDHEN and SYDVKM. CDR3 residues: CASSPPDKFNTEAFF. CDR3 DNA: TGTGCCAGCAGCCCCCCGGACAAGTTCAACACTGAAGCTTTCTTT.

This clonotype was seen at least ten times. The junction differs from germline at one of its ends, possibly a read error. The chain employs TRBV3-1 and TRBJ2-7, with 11 positions matching TRBD2. The germline CDR1 and CDR2 sequences are LGHDT and YNNKEL (reference sequence). This CDR3 spans 14 amino acids. Here the CDR3 DNA reads TGCGCCAGCAGCCAAACTAGCGGGAGCTACGAGCAGTACTTC. It yields the protein CASSQTSGSYEQYF.

In its sample, this clonotype was seen a few times. The CDR3 spells CASSSTSGVNNEQFF. CDR3 in DNA: TGTGCCAGCAGCTCGACTAGCGGAGTAAACAATGAGCAGTTCTTC. V and J are TRBV7-3 and TRBJ2-1, with 9 bases lining up with TRBD2. Trimming removed 4 bases from V and 5 bases from J; junction bases left unmatched: 6. Germline assignment: CDR1 SGHTA and CDR2 FQGTGA. The CDR3 covers 15 residues.